This TCR beta chain was identified during a study of T cell responses to AZD1222 COVID-19 vaccine (dated by TCRdb to the early 2020s). With regard to the full study: AZD1222 recipients given second doses at about 4 weeks or at about 12 weeks were pooled, since spike-specific TCR depth and breadth were not found to differ between the two schedules. TCR sequencing covered 230 or so trial participants: about 210 given two doses of AZD1222 and 26 given two doses of MenACWY control vaccine. Trial participants were enrolled into age subgroups of 18-55, 56-69 and 70-plus years, which contained 148, 28 and 57 TCR-sequenced participants, respectively.

What the research found in general, with its limitations: Participants were mostly white British, with more females than males. The authors suggested clonal diversity may have been underestimated. Reportedly, almost half of the unique spike-specific TCRs recognized epitopes lying outside the regions that are mutated in the B.1.351 and B.1.1.7 variants. In the small 56-69-year group, the increase in depth fell short of significance, most likely because of low power. No day 14 peak-response samples were available, so repertoires were characterized only after the peak T cell response. The vaccine-associated CD4 TCRs covered the entire spike protein, and the dominant responses fell in regions 160-218 and 743-854. A significant rise in spike-specific TCR breadth and depth was observed after two AZD1222 doses relative to day 0 and relative to MenACWY recipients. Conclusions about previously exposed vaccinees are limited because only six or seven AZD1222 recipients were SARS-CoV-2 seropositive at baseline.

The CDR3 contains 15 residues, cysteine and phenylalanine counted. Kept here is only the CDR3 DNA, which spans 45 bases and is read in frame from base 1. Based on the germline V gene, the CDR1 and CDR2 sequences are KGHSH and LQKENI. Trimming costs V 3 bases and J 3 bases, and their ends lie 11 bases apart. Concerning this clone: Its binding antigen is unknown. No base-level quality is on record; no much larger clone is a single base apart.

The CDR3 regions of human TCRbeta chains were analyzed by immunosequencing. As for the authors' bioinformatics: TCRs in the repertoires were matched against a reference library of SARS-CoV-2-specific TCRs that had been generated with the MIRA antigen-specificity platform. Breadth was defined as the fraction of unique TCRs that were SARS-CoV-2-associated, and depth was defined as the fraction of total T cells that were SARS-CoV-2-associated. Using the MIRA data, each spike-specific TCR was assigned both to the spike region to which the TCR was reactive and to a CD4 or CD8 class. Log10-transformed breadth and depth values were compared by one-way ANOVA with Sidak's multiple comparisons tests. Entries here come from immuneACCESS through TCRdb and include only in-frame sequences with V and J called. Some clones fail to appear in such tables; in the studies checked, an unresolved V gene covers under half of the shortfall, and the cause of the remainder is unknown. V and J calls and clone size are as listed in that table; D and trimming were resolved from the DNA. The sample table contains some 150,000 clones; only one count was recorded for 94% of them. The ten most abundant clones make up around 1.3% of the sample.

This sample's time point label indicates: baseline before first vaccination. Vaccinee samples were obtained from the UK trials COV001 and COV002, which included a single-blind randomized controlled phase 2/3 trial of AZD1222 (ChAdOx1 nCoV-19) in healthy adults. Trial participant PBMC samples were collected at day 0 and day 28 after the second dose for TCRbeta chain sequencing. Recombination linked TRBV18 to TRBJ1-4; possibly the D gene is TRBD1, per 5 matching bases. The receptor's source is an adult in good health. This sample comprised peripheral blood, obtained on day 0 of AZD1222 vaccination. CDR3 reads: CASSPQGTANEKLFF. The DNA is as follows: TGTGCCAGCTCACCGCAGGGTACCGCTAATGAAAAACTGTTTTTT.